Described below is a single T cell receptor beta chain sequence and its context. Its antigen is not known. Primed by a sample-barcoded 5' primer and a J-beta primer mix, a second PCR proceeded for roughly 6 to 12 cycles. Per sample, CDR3-containing paired-end reads numbered at least 2.5 million. TCRdb re-called the 5' RACE reads through MiXCR, storing one row per CDR3 protein. The table has over a million distinct CDR3 sequences, roughly a quarter seen once. This sample stems from a study of blood T cells in healthy people across ages. Study-wide findings and caveats: Roughly linearly, TCR beta diversity per million T cells fell as age increased.

Germline assignment: CDR1 MNHEY and CDR2 SVGAGI. This CDR3 has 11 amino acids. Trimming stripped 7 bases from V and 6 bases from J, with 10 bases between. The same specimen was also included in a second study, on T cells of mothers and their children.

The J gene is TRBJ2-7, the V gene TRBV6-5, with a possible D match to TRBD2 (6 bases). The TCR was taken from a girl aged 2 to 10 in good health. Sequencing was carried out using blood. In nucleotides, the CDR3 is TGTGCCAGCACAAACGGGGGCGAGCAGTACTTC. Amino acids: CASTNGGEQYF.